These T cell receptor beta chains were read from a single sample in a study of blood T cells in healthy people across ages. TCRdb reprocessed the 5' RACE reads with MiXCR, giving one entry per CDR3 protein. The table records about 680,000 distinct CDR3 sequences, about 52% of them present only once. The specimen was blood. The receptors were gathered from a woman in her fifties or sixties in good health. CDR3s include the opening cysteine and the closing phenylalanine or tryptophan.

TRBV24-1,TRBJ2-1,CATSGRQGASYNEQFF
TRBV5-1,TRBJ2-5,CASSLEFAGEAQYF
TRBV5-1,TRBJ2-5,CASSLDLLDEQYF
TRBV27,TRBJ2-1,CPRGGTFF
TRBV28,TRBJ2-4,CASSFPGGGRTYEQYF
TRBV7-9,TRBJ2-7,CASSPQASASEQYF
TRBV4-3,TRBJ1-2,CASSPTENSRTIYGYTF
TRBV27,TRBJ2-1,CASSLTVTNEQFF
TRBV2,TRBJ1-2,CASSPSMNDGYTF
TRBV6-2/TRBV6-3,TRBJ2-5,CASLRPFQETQYF
TRBV9,TRBJ2-1,CASSVVGARPNEQFF
TRBV7-6,TRBJ2-3,CASSRRLISYTDTQYF
TRBV7-9,TRBJ2-3,CASSLGHHSTDTQYF
TRBV5-1,TRBJ2-3,CASSVEEPGDTQYF
TRBV30,TRBJ1-5,CAFETAGRQPQHF
TRBV7-3,TRBJ2-7,CASSASSGSPPGEQYF
TRBV7-2,TRBJ1-6,CASSIRGANSPLHF
TRBV20-1,TRBJ1-2,CSGKANYGYTF
TRBV4-3,TRBJ2-7,CASSQEAAGAITYEQYF
TRBV28,TRBJ2-6,CASSLRGQGDSGANVLTF
TRBV5-6,TRBJ2-1,CASSLMKGTGAPSSYNEQFF
TRBV27,TRBJ1-2,CASSKVGQGYGYTF
TRBV28,TRBJ2-5,CASSSNRESETQYF
TRBV6-6,TRBJ2-5,CASSYGTFKETQYF
TRBV5-1,TRBJ2-1,CASSSSGSNRGSSYNEQFF
TRBV15,TRBJ2-5,CATSRSRTVQETQYF
TRBV10-3,TRBJ2-7,CAISESVTHTEQYF
TRBV29-1,TRBJ2-3,CSVDGAGGSTDTQYF
TRBV7-9,TRBJ2-1,CASSLATRWVSDNEQFF
TRBV9,TRBJ2-3,CASSVAPLAGGVDTQYF
TRBV4-3,TRBJ2-3,CASSRVSGTSTDTQYF
TRBV7-2,TRBJ2-3,CASTGLAGGPDTQYF
TRBV6-2/TRBV6-3,TRBJ2-3,CASSPLYNTQYF
TRBV27,TRBJ1-2,CASSVSWGYGYTF
TRBV9,TRBJ2-1,CASSGGTYNEQFF
TRBV6-1,TRBJ2-7,CASSVGQGGIYEQYF
TRBV5-1,TRBJ2-1,CASSLGASGIDEQFF
TRBV20-1,NA,CSARSGPLFLYEQYF
TRBV4-1,TRBJ1-1,CASSQDFQNTEAFF
TRBV12-3/TRBV12-4,TRBJ2-3,CASTPVPQSRGTQYF
TRBV28,TRBJ2-5,CASSWGLAEETQYF